This T cell receptor (beta chain) was captured by sequencing in a study of blood T cells in healthy people across ages. Alongside a J-beta primer mix, a sample-barcoded 5' primer served in a second PCR lasting about 7 to 12 cycles. A template-switch adaptor containing 12 random nucleotides labeled each cDNA molecule. Each CDR3 protein is one row after TCRdb ran MiXCR on the 5' RACE reads. Of about 640,000 distinct CDR3 sequences listed, 58% were seen once; the top ten hold around 37%. V lost 8 bases and J lost 5, with 21 bases in between. The germline CDR1 and CDR2 sequences are SGHTA and FQGNSA. This CDR3 has 15 residues.

The receptor was isolated from a man in his sixties in good health. This rearrangement joins TRBV7-2 to TRBJ1-1; D perhaps matches TRBD1 (5 bases). The sequencing sample was made of blood. The DNA for the CDR3 is TGTGCCAGCTCCTTTGGGGGAGGTCGGGTGACTGAAGCTTTCTTT. This gives the protein CASSFGGGRVTEAFF.